These 5 T cell receptor beta chains came from one sample sequenced in a study of T-cell memory formation after mild COVID-19. TCRdb used MiXCR to reprocess the 5' RACE reads, holding one entry per CDR3 protein. The sample has about 190,000 distinct CDR3 sequences; around 16% are singletons. The sequencing sample was made of PBMCs or a T cell subset sorted from them (not recorded which). The receptors derive from an adult woman who had mild COVID-19 (a few samples of this study predate the infection). Cell type and time point are not known.

The genes are TRBV18 and TRBJ2-1; 7 positions match TRBD1. V dropped 3 bases and J dropped 1; count of bases not matched to a gene: 3. The germline V gene encodes CDR1 KGHSH and CDR2 LQKENI. The length of the CDR3 is 15 residues. The CDR3 sequence is CASSPGQDSYNEQFF. In nucleotides, the CDR3 is TGTGCCAGCTCACCTGGACAGGATTCCTACAATGAGCAGTTCTTC.

In the case of this clonotype: Given the absence of the conserved phenylalanine or tryptophan at the CDR3 end, a read error is likely. The chain employs TRBV29-1 and TRBJ2-5, with TRBD1 matching over 11 bases. The CDR3 contains 14 residues. V shed 7 bases and J 3 bases; nucleotides not matched to a gene: 7. The germline gives CDR1 SQVTM, CDR2 ANQGSEA. CDR3 protein: CSASDRGRKETQYL. CDR3 in DNA: TGCAGCGCTTCGGACAGGGGGCGGAAAGAGACCCAGTACTTA.

This clonotype was seen more than once but under ten times. This chain joins TRBV30 and TRBJ1-5, with 7 nucleotides matching TRBD1. The CDR3 has 14 residues. CDR1 is GTSNPN and CDR2 is SVGIG in the germline V gene (reference sequence). V shed 4 bases, J shed 4 bases, and the junction held 7 bases outside the gene matches. CDR3 protein: CAWTDRARNQPQHF. CDR3 bases: TGTGCCTGGACCGACAGGGCACGAAATCAGCCCCAGCATTTT.

About this clonotype itself: A read error may be the cause here, since a much bigger clone is one base away. This chain joins TRBV9 and TRBJ2-5; TRBD1 is a possible D gene (6 bases). The CDR3 is 16 amino acids. Germline V gene data show CDR1 as SGDLS and CDR2 as YYNGEE. CDR3 sequence (DNA): TGTGCCAGCAGCGTCCAGACCGGGGACACAGGAGAGACCCAGGACTTC. Translated, it gives CASSVQTGDTGETQDF.

This clonotype was recorded a few times. This chain joins TRBV19 and TRBJ2-1, with D tentatively TRBD2 (5 bases). V was cut by 4 bases and J by 0 bases, with 10 bases left in between. The CDR3 is 15 residues long. CDR1 and CDR2 (germline): LNHDA, SQIVND (reference sequence). CDR3 in DNA: TGTGCCAGTAGTAGGGAGCATAGCTCCTACAATGAGCAGTTCTTC. Protein sequence: CASSREHSSYNEQFF.